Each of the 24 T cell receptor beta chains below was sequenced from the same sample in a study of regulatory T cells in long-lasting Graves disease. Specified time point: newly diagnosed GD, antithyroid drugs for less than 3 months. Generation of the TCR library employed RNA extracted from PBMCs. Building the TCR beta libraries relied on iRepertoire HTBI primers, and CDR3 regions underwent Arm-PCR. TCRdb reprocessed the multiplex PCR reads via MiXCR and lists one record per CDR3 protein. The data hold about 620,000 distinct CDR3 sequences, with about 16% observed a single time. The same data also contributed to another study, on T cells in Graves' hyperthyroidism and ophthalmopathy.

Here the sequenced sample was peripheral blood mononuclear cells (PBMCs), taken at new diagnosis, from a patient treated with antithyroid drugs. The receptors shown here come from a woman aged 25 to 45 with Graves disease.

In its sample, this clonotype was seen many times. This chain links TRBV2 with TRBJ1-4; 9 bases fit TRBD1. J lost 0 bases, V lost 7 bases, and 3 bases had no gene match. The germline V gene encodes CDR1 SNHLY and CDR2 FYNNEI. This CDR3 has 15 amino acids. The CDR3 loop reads CASKGQGSTNEKLFF. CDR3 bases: TGTGCCAGCAAGGGACAGGGCTCAACTAATGAAAAACTGTTTTTT.

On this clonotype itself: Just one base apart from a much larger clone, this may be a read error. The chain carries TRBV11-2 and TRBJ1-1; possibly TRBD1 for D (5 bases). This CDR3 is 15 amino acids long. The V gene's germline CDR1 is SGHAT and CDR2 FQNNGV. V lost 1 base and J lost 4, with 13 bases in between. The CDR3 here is CASSLAHRLGTEAFF. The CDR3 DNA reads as TGTGCCAGCAGCTTAGCTCACAGGTTAGGCACTGAAGCTTTCTTT.

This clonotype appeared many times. The CDR3 loop is CASSQRNTQYF. CDR3 coding DNA: TGTGCCAGCAGTCAGCGAAATACGCAGTATTTT. V usage is TRBV27 and J usage is TRBJ2-3; D ambiguous. This CDR3 spans 11 amino acids. Germline V gene sequence: CDR1 MNHEY, CDR2 SMNVEV (reference sequence). V lost 5 bases and J lost 7, with 7 bases in between.

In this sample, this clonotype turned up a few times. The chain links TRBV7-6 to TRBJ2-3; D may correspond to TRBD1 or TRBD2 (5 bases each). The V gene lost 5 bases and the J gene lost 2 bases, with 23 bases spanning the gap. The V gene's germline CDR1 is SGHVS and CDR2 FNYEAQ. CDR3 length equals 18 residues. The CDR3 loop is CASSERPGPKYVTDTQYF. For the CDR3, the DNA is TGTGCCAGCAGCGAACGGCCGGGACCCAAATATGTCACAGATACGCAGTATTTT. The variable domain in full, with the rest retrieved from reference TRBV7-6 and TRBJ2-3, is GAGVSQSPRYKVTKRGQDVALRCDPISGHVSLYWYRQALGQGPEFLTYFNYEAQQDKSGLPNDRFSAERPEGSISTLTIQRTEQRDSAMYRCASSERPGPKYVTDTQYFGPGTRLTVL.

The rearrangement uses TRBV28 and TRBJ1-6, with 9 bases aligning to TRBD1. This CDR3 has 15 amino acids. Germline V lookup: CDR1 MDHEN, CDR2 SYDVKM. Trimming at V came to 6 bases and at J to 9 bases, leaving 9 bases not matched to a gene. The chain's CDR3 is CASSQLTGGISPLHF. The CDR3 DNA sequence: TGTGCCAGCAGCCAACTGACAGGGGGAATTTCACCCCTCCACTTT.

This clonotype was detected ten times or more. CDR3 sequence: CASSFSGVQETQYF. DNA for the CDR3: TGTGCCAGCAGTTTCTCGGGGGTCCAAGAGACCCAGTACTTC. V usage is TRBV12-3 or TRBV12-4 and J usage is TRBJ2-5; D is possibly TRBD2 (6 bases). The CDR3 is 14 amino acids. Trimming removed 3 bases from V and 1 base from J, with 9 bases in between.

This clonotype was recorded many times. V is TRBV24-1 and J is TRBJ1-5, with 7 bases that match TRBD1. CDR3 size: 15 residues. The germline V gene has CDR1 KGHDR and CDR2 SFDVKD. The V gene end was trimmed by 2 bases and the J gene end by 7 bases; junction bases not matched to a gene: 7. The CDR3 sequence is CATSDSRQGGQPQHF. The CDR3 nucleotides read TGTGCCACCAGTGATTCCAGACAGGGCGGGCAGCCCCAGCATTTT.

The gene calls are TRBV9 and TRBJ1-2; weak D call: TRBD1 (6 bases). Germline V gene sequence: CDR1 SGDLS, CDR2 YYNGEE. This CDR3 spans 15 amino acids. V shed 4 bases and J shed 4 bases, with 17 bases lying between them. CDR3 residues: CASSPTSGVSYGYTF. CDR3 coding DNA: TGTGCCAGCAGCCCCACTTCAGGGGTCTCCTATGGCTACACCTTC.

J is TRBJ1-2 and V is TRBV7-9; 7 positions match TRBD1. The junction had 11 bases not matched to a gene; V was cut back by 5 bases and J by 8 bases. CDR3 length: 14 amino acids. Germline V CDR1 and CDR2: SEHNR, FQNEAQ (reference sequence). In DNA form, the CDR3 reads TGTGCCAGCAGCCACGGGACAGATTGGGACGGCTACACCTTC. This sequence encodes CASSHGTDWDGYTF.

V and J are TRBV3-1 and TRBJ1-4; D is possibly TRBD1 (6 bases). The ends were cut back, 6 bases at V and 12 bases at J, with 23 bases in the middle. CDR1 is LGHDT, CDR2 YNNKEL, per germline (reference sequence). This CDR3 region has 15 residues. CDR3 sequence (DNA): TGTGCCAGCAGAAAGGACGGGACAATGAGTAGGGAACTGTTTTTT. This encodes CASRKDGTMSRELFF.

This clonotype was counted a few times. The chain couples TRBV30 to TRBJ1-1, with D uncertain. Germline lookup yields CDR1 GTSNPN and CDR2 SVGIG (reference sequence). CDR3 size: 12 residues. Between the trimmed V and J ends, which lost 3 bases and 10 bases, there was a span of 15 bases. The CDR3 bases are TGTGCCTGGAGCGCGGGCCGCCCGGCAGCTTTCTTT. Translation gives CAWSAGRPAAFF.

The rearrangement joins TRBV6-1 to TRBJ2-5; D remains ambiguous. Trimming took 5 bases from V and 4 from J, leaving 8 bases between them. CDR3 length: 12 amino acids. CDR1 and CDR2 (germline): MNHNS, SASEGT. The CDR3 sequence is CASSPTLETQYF. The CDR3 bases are TGTGCCAGCAGTCCTACACTAGAGACCCAGTACTTC.

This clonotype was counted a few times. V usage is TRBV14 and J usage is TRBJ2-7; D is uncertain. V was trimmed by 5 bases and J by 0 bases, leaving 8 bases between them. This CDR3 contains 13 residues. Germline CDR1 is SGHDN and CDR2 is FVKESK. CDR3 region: CASSEIGSYEQYF. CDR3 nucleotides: TGTGCCAGCAGCGAAATTGGCTCCTACGAGCAGTACTTC.

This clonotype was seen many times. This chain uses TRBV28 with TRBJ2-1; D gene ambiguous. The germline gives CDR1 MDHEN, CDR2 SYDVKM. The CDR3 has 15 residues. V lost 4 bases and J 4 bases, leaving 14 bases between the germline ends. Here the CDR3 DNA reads TGTGCCAGCAGTTCGCAGACGCCTCCATACAATGAGCAGTTCTTC. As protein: CASSSQTPPYNEQFF. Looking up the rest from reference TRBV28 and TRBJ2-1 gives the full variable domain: DVKVTQSSRYLVKRTGEKVFLECVQDMDHENMFWYRQDPGLGLRLIYFSYDVKMKEKGDIPEGYSVSREKKERFSLILESASTNQTSMYLCASSSQTPPYNEQFFGPGTRLTVL.

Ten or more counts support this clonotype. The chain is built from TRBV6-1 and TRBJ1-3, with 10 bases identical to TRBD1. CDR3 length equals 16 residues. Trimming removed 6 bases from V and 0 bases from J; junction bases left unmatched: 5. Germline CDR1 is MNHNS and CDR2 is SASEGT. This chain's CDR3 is CASSQTGGSSGNTIYF. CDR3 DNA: TGTGCCAGCAGCCAGACAGGGGGCAGCTCTGGAAACACCATATATTTT.

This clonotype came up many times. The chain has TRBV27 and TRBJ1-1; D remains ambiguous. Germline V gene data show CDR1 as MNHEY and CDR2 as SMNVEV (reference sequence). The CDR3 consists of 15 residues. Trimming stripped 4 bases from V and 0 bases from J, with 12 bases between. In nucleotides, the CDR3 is TGTGCCAGCAGTTATGGGATTGGGGTGAACACTGAAGCTTTCTTT. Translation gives CASSYGIGVNTEAFF.

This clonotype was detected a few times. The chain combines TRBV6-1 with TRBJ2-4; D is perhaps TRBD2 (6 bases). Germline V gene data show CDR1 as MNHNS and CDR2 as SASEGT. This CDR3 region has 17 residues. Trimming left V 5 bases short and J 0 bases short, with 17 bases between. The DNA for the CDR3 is TGTGCCAGCAGTCCGGGGGTACCATACATAGCCAAAAACATTCAGTACTTC. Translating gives CASSPGVPYIAKNIQYF.

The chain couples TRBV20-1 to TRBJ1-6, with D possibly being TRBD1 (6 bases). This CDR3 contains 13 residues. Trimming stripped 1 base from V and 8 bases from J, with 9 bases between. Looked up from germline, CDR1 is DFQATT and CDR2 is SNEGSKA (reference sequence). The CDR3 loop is CSARGTVDSPLHF. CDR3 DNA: TGCAGTGCTAGAGGGACAGTTGATTCACCCCTCCACTTT.

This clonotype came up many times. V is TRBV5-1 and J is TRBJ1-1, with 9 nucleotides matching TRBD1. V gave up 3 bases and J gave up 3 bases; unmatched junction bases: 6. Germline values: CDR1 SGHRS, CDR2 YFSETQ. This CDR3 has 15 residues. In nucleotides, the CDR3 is TGCGCCAGCAGCTCAGGGGACAGGGTGGACACTGAAGCTTTCTTT. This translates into CASSSGDRVDTEAFF.

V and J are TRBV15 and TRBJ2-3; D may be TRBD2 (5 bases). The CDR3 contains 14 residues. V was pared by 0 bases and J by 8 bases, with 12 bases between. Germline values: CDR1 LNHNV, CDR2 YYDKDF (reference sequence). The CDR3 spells CATSRDRVGATQYF. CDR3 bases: TGTGCCACCAGCAGAGATCGGGTGGGAGCTACGCAGTATTTT.

The CDR3 loop is CSASPTSGGYEQYF. The CDR3 nucleotides read TGCAGTGCTAGCCCGACTAGCGGGGGCTACGAGCAGTACTTC. The chain couples TRBV20-1 to TRBJ2-7; TRBD2 aligns across 12 bases. The J segment lost 3 bases and the V segment lost 3 bases, leaving 3 bases of the junction unmatched. Germline CDR1 reads DFQATT; CDR2 reads SNEGSKA (reference sequence). The CDR3 totals 14 residues.

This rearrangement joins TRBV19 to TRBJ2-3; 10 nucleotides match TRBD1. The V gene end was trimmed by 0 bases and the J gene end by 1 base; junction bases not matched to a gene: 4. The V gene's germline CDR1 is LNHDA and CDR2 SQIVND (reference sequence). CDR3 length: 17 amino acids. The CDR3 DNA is TGTGCCAGTAGTATAGATCCCGGGACAGGGGGCACAGATACGCAGTATTTT. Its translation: CASSIDPGTGGTDTQYF.

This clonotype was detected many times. Written as DNA, the CDR3 is TGTGCCAGCAGCCAAGTGGGGCTCTATGGCTACACCTTC. It specifies CASSQVGLYGYTF. The genes are TRBV3-1 and TRBJ1-2; D may be TRBD1 (5 bases). CDR3 length equals 13 residues. Trimming shortened V by 1 base and J by 4 bases, and 7 bases separated the two germline ends. In germline, CDR1 is LGHDT, CDR2 YNNKEL (reference sequence). Using reference TRBV3-1 and TRBJ1-2 for the parts outside the CDR3, the full variable domain is DTAVSQTPKYLVTQMGNDKSIKCEQNLGHDTMYWYKQDSKKFLKIMFSYNNKELIINETVPNRFSPKSPDKAHLNLHINSLELGDSAVYFCASSQVGLYGYTFGSGTRLTVV.

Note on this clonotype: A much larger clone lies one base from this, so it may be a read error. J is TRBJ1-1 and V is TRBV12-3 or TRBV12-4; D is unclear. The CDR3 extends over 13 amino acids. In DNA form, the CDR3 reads TGTGCCAGCATGAGGGTTGGAGCCACTGGAGCTTTCTTT. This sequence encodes CASMRVGATGAFF.